This paragraph covers one TCR beta chain sequence. Its cognate antigen has yet to be identified. This record comes from a study of CXCR3-negative and CXCR3-positive naive CD8 T cells (dated by TCRdb to between 2019 and 2020). About the full investigation: In total, about 130 million TRB reads were obtained, or roughly 1.5 +/- 0.3 million reads per library. TRBV-TRBJ cluster analysis included naive subsets from 5 or 6 donors and memory cells from 3 donors. Diversity and physicochemical repertoire analyses covered eleven to twelve donors pooled from two independent experiments. Points the paper makes about the study in general: TRB CDR3s from CXCR3-positive naive cells showed higher hydrophobicity (lower Kidera factor 4), lower energy, and higher strength and volume indices than CXCR3-negative naive cells. Similar TRBV-TRBJ usage was shown by naive CXCR3-negative and CXCR3-positive cells from the same donor, whereas distinct patterns were shown by memory cells. Freshly isolated PBMCs were used for most assays because CXCR3 expression partially decreased after cryopreservation. Comparably high repertoire diversity was found in both naive subsets, whereas much lower repertoire diversity was found in memory CD8+ T cells. Because surface CD5, which is linked to self-reactivity in mice, was comparable between the naive subsets, TCR interaction strength was also inferred from TRB CDR3 physicochemical properties.

Sequencing was performed on a NextSeq 550. The Human TCR Profiling Kit (MiLaboratory) was used to prepare UMI-labeled 5' RACE TRB cDNA libraries. cDNA synthesis used the entire amount of extracted RNA, and PCR amplification then used the entire amount of cDNA produced. The libraries were made side by side, with each library going through the same number of PCR cycles. As for how the authors treated the data: MIGEC and MiXCR extracted about 54,000 +/- 9,700 unique UMI-labeled TRB cDNA molecules per library, requiring at least two reads per UMI. On average, each library contained about 40,000 +/- 10,000 functional in-frame TRB CDR3 nucleotide clonotypes without stop codons. After downsampling to 5000 UMI-labeled TRB molecules per sample, diversity metrics, including normalized Shannon-Wiener and Chao1, were computed in VDJtools. VDJtools computed clonotype-size-weighted physicochemical properties of the central five CDR3 residues: interaction energy, strength, volume and Kidera factor 4. Based on TCRdb reprocessing of the reads, there is one entry per CDR3 protein sequence, and DNA is missing. It is TCRdb's table, rather than the study itself, that gives the V and J calls and clone size. The sample has roughly 61,000 distinct CDR3 sequences on record. The top ten hold approximately 0.5% of the sample.

Each CD8+ T cell subset was flow-sorted in triplicate, with 250,000 to 350,000 cells per subset placed directly into RLT lysis buffer. To keep memory contaminants out, a stringent definition of naive CD8+ T cells was applied: CD45RO-CCR7+CD27+CD95-. Using standard density gradient centrifugation, peripheral blood mononuclear cells were isolated from buffy coats. A FACSAria III was used to flow-sort naive CD8+ T cells into CXCR3-negative and CXCR3-positive populations. Total RNA was extracted from sorted cells with an RNeasy Mini Kit. The sequenced material came from naive CXCR3+ CD8+ T cells from blood. The sample's cell subset or site label, in plain terms: CD45RO-CCR7+CD27+CD95- naive CD8+ T cells expressing CXCR3 (TNR3+). The source of this sequence is a human donor in good health. Some clones in this sample may be carry-over from other donors' samples.

This receptor carries the CDR3 CASSPSPPGTGELFF. The chain is made from TRBV7-3 and TRBJ2-2; the TRBD2 assignment by TCRdb is unverifiable without DNA. Counted from cysteine to phenylalanine, this CDR3 has 15 amino acids. The protein alone is recorded here. The germline V gene sets CDR1 to SGHTA and CDR2 to FQGTGA.